The 2 T cell receptor beta chains below were found in one sample sequenced in a study of T cell responses to AZD1222 COVID-19 vaccine. Using immunoSEQ multiplex PCR, the repertoire was profiled, and TCRdb retains in-frame clones only, with some absent. This table holds 150,000 to 200,000 clones, around 90% found once. The source was peripheral blood, collected on day 0 of AZD1222 vaccination. The receptors derive from an adult in good health.

This sequence joins TRBV27 and TRBJ2-7, with D perhaps given as TRBD1 or TRBD2 (5 bases each). Trimming stripped 8 bases from V and 4 bases from J, with 12 bases between. CDR1 is MNHEY and CDR2 is SMNVEV in the germline V gene (reference sequence). The CDR3 has 12 amino acids. CDR3 sequence: CASVWGTYEQYF. Written as DNA, the CDR3 is TGTGCCAGCGTCTGGGGGACGTACGAGCAGTACTTC.

This chain links TRBV4-3 with TRBJ2-5; D is unresolved. The CDR3 spans 15 residues. The V end was cut by 0 bases, the J end by 0 bases, with 8 bases between. Looked up from germline, CDR1 is LGHNA and CDR2 is YSLEER. CDR3 DNA sequence: TGCGCCAGCAGCCAAGACTTAGACTACCAAGAGACCCAGTACTTC. Amino acid sequence: CASSQDLDYQETQYF.